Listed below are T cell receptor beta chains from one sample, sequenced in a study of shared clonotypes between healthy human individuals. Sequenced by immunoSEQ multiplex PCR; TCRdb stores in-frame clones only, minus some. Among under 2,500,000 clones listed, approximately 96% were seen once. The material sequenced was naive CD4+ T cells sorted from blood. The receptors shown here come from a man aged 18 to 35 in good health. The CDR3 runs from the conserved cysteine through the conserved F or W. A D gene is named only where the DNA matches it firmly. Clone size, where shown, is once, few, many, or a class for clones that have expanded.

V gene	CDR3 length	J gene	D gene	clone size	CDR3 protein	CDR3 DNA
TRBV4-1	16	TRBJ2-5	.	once	CASSQGGGHQVETQYF	TGCGCCAGCAGCCAAGGGGGCGGGCATCAGGTTGAGACCCAGTACTTC
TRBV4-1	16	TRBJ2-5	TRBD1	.	CASSQSIDRGQETQYF	TGCGCCAGCAGCCAATCTATTGACAGGGGGCAAGAGACCCAGTACTTC
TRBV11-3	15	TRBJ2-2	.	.	CASSLGGAGTGELFF	TGTGCCAGCAGCTTGGGGGGGGCTGGCACCGGGGAGCTGTTTTTT
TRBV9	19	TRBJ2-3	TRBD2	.	CASSPRPGLAGKSTDTQYF	TGTGCCAGCAGCCCTCGTCCGGGACTAGCGGGGAAGAGCACAGATACGCAGTATTTT
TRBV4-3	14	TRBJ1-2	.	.	CASSQDSGGTSYTF	TGCGCCAGCAGCCAAGATAGTGGGGGTACTAGCTACACCTTC
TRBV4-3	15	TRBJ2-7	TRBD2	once	CASSVSPSGSAEQYF	TGCGCCAGCAGCGTAAGCCCTAGCGGGAGCGCCGAGCAGTACTTC
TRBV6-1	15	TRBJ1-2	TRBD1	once	CASSERDRERSGYTF	TGTGCCAGCAGTGAACGGGACAGGGAACGTAGTGGCTACACCTTC
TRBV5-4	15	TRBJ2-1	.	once	CASSYQGNIYNEQFF	TGTGCCAGCAGCTACCAGGGCAACATCTACAATGAGCAGTTCTTC
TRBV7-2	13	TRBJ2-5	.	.	CASSLDRASLLYF	TGTGCCAGCAGCTTAGATCGAGCTAGCCTCCTGTACTTC
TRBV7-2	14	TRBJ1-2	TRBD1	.	CASSSRQGPYGYTF	TGTGCCAGCAGCAGCAGACAGGGCCCCTATGGCTACACCTTC
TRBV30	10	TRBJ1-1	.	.	CAWSGPEAFF	TGTGCCTGGAGCGGTCCCGAAGCTTTCTTT
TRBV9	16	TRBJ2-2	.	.	CASSVAASTNTGELFF	TGTGCCAGCAGCGTAGCTGCTAGCACGAACACCGGGGAGCTGTTTTTT
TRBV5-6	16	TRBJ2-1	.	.	CASSLSGVKGYNEQFF	TGTGCCAGCAGCTTGTCGGGGGTCAAGGGCTACAATGAGCAGTTCTTC
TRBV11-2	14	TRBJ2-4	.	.	CASSNSYAKNIQYF	TGTGCCAGCAGTAATTCTTACGCCAAAAACATTCAGTACTTC
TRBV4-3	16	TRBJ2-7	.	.	CASSQGASSRSYEQYF	TGCGCCAGCAGCCAAGGGGCCAGCTCGCGCTCCTACGAGCAGTACTTC
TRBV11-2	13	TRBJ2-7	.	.	CASSSERQGEQYF	TGTGCCAGCAGCTCCGAAAGACAAGGAGAGCAGTACTTC